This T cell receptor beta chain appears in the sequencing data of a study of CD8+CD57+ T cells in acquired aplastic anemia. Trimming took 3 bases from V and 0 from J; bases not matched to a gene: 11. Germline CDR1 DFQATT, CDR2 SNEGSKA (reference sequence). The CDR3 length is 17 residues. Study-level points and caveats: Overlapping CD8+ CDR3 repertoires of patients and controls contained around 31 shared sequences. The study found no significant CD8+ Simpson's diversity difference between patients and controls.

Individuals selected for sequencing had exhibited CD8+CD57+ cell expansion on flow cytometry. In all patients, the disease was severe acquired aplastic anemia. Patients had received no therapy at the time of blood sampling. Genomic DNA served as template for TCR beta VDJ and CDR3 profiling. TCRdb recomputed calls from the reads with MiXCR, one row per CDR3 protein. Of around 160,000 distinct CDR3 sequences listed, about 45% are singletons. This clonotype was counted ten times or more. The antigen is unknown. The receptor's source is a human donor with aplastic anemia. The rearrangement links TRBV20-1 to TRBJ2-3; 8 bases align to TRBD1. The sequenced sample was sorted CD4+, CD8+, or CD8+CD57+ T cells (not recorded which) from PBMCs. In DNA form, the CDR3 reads TGCAGTGCTAGGTTCCCCGTGACAGGGGCTAGCACAGATACGCAGTATTTT. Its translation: CSARFPVTGASTDTQYF.